This T cell receptor (delta chain) was identified in a study of γδ T cells in repeated Plasmodium falciparum infection. Study-level background: Malian samples came from no-transmission periods or across acute febrile malaria episodes.

TCRdb processed the multiplex PCR reads again with the CATT caller. Of 85,000 to 90,000 delta-chain clones in the sample, more than 1.4% are singletons; the top ten hold 7% to 9.5%. A note on this clone: What it recognizes is unknown. A read error is likely here: a far larger clone is one base away. Distinct nucleotide sequences in the sample also encode this CDR3.

Germline-derived CDR1 and CDR2 are TSWWSYY and QGS. V trimming: 4 bases; J trimming: 0 bases; junction bases outside the gene matches: 21. The CDR3 extends over 22 amino acids. Broader study findings: Waves of new clonotype selection appeared after repeated controlled infections in Vdelta2-negative, largely Vdelta1+, gammadelta T cells. Malian children's Vdelta2-negative repertoires appeared more expanded and less diverse than Australians'.

Vgamma9/Vdelta2+ and Vdelta2-negative gammadelta T cells were flow-sorted from PBMC for bulk sequencing. Sequences were obtained from gamma-delta T cells from blood. V and J are TRDV1 and TRDJ1; TRDD3 matches 12 bases. The J gene, not given by TCRdb, was assigned here from a germline match of the nucleotide sequence. The TCR was taken from a pool of human donors (malaria-infected and uninfected, not separated). CDR3 coding DNA: TGTGCTCTTGGGGTCTCCTACATTCTCGTACTGGGGGATACCATGTACACCGATAAACTCATCTTT. Translating gives CALGVSYILVLGDTMYTDKLIF.